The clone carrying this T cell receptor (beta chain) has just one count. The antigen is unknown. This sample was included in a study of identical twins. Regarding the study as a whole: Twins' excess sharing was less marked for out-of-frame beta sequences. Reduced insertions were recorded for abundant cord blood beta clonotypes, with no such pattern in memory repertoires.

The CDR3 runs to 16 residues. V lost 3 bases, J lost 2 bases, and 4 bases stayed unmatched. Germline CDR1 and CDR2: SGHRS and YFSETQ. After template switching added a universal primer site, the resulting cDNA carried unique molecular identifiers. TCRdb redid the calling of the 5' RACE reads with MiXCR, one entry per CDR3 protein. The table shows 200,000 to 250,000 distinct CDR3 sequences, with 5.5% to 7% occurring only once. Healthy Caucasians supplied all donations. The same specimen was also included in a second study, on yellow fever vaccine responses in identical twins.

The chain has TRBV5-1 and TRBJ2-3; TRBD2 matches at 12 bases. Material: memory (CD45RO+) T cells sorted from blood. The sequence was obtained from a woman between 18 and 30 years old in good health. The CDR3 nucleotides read TGCGCCAGCAGCTGGGGACTAGCGGGTCTCACAGATACGCAGTATTTT. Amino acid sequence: CASSWGLAGLTDTQYF.